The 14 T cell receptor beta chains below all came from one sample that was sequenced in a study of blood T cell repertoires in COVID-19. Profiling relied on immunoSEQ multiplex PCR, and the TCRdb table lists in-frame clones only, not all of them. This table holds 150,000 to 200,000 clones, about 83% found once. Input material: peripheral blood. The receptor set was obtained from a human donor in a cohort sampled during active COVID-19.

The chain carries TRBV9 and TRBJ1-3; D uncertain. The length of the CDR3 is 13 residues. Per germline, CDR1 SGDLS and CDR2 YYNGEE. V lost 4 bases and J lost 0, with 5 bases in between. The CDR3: CASSPVSGNTIYF. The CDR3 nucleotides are TGTGCCAGCAGCCCCGTCTCTGGAAACACCATATATTTT.

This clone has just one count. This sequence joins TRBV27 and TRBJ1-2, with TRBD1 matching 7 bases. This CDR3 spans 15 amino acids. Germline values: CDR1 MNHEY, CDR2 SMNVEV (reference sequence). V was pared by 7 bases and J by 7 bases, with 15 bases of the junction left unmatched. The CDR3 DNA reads TGTGCCAGCAAGAGGGATACCGGGACAGTGGTTGGCTACACCTTC. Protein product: CASKRDTGTVVGYTF.

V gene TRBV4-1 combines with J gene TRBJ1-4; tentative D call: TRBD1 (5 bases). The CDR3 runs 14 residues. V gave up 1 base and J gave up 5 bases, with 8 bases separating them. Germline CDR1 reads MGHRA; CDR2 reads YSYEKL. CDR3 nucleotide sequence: TGCGCCAGCAGCCAAGGACAGAGAAATGAAAAACTGTTTTTT. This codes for CASSQGQRNEKLFF.

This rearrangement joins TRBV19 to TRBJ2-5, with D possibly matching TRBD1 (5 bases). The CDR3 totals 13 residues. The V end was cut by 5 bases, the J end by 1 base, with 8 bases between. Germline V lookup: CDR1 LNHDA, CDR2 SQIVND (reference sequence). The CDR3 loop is CASSQGSQETQYF. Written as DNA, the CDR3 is TGTGCCAGTAGTCAGGGTAGCCAAGAGACCCAGTACTTC.

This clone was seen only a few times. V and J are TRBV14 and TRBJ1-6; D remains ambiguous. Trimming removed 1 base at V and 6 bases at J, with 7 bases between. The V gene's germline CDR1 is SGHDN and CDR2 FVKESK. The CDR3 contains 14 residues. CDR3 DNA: TGTGCCAGCAGCCAAGCCGGGTTTAATTCACCCCTCCACTTT. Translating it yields CASSQAGFNSPLHF.

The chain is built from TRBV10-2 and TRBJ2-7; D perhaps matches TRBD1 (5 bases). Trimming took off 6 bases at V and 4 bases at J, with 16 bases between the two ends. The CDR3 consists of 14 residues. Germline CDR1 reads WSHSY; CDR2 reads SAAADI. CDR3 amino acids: CASSDKLSGYEQYF. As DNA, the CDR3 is TGCGCCAGCAGCGACAAGCTTTCAGGGTACGAGCAGTACTTC.

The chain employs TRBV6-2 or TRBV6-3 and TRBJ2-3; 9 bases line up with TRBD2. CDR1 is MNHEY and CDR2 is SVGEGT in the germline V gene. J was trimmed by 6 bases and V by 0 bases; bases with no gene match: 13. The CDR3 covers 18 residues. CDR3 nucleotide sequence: TGTGCCAGCAGTTACTCAACCTCGACTAGCGGTACACGGGATACGCAGTATTTT. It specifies CASSYSTSTSGTRDTQYF.

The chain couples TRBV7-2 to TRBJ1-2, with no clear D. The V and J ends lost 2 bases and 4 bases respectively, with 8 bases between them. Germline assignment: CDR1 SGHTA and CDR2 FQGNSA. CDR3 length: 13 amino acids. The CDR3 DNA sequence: TGTGCCAGCAGCTTAACAGACCTCTATGGCTACACCTTC. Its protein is CASSLTDLYGYTF.

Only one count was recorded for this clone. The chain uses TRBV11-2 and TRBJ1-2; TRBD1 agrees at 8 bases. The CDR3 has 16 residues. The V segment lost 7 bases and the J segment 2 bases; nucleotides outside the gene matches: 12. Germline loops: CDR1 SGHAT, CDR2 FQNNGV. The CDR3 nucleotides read TGTGCCAGCACCCAATCTTCCGGGGACAGGAACTATGGCTACACCTTC. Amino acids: CASTQSSGDRNYGYTF.

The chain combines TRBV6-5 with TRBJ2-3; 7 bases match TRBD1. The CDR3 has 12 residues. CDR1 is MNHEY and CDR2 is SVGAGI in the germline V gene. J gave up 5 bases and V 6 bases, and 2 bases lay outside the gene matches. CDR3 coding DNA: TGTGCCAGCAGACCAGGGGGAGATACGCAGTATTTT. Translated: CASRPGGDTQYF.

CDR3 in amino acids: CASSARGNFYEQYF. The CDR3 nucleotides read TGTGCCAGCAGCGCCCGGGGGAATTTCTACGAGCAGTACTTC. The chain uses TRBV11-2 and TRBJ2-7, with a weak D call TRBD2 (6 bases). Germline loops: CDR1 SGHAT, CDR2 FQNNGV. The CDR3 loop spans 14 amino acids. V lost 5 bases, J lost 3 bases, and 14 bases lay in between.

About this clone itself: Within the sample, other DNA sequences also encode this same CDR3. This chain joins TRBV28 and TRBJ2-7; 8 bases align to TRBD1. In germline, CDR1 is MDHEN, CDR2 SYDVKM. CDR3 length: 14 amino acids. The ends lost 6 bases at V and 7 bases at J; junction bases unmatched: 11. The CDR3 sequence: CASSPRDRPLEQYF. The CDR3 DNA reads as TGTGCCAGCAGCCCCCGGGACAGGCCTTTGGAGCAGTACTTC. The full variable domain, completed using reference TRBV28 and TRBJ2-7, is DVKVTQSSRYLVKRTGEKVFLECVQDMDHENMFWYRQDPGLGLRLIYFSYDVKMKEKGDIPEGYSVSREKKERFSLILESASTNQTSMYLCASSPRDRPLEQYFGPGTRLTVT.

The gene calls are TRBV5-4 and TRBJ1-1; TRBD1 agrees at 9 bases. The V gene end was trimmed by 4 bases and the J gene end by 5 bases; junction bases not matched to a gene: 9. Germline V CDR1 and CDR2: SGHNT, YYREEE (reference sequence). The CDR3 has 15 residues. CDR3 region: CASSPWTGASTEAFF. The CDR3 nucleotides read TGTGCCAGCAGCCCCTGGACAGGGGCGAGTACTGAAGCTTTCTTT. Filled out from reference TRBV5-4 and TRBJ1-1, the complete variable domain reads ETGVTQSPTHLIKTRGQQVTLRCSSQSGHNTVSWYQQALGQGPQFIFQYYREEENGRGNFPPRFSGLQFPNYSSELNVNALELDDSALYLCASSPWTGASTEAFFGQGTRLTVV.

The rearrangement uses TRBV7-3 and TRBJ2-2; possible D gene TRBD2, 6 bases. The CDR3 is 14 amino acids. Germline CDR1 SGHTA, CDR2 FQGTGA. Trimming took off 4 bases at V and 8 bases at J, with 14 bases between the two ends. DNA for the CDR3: TGTGCCAGCAGCTCCCTGGCGGGGACGGGGGAGCTGTTTTTT. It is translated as CASSSLAGTGELFF.